This T cell receptor (beta chain) was sequenced during a study of metastatic and nonmetastatic thyroid tumors. Many counts were recorded for this clone. The target antigen is unknown. Study processing details: Clinicopathological groups differed in CDR3, with these differences serving to build a distant-metastasis classifier for papillary thyroid cancer. TCRdb recomputed clones from the PCR reads via MiXCR. These V and J calls originate from TCRdb's pipeline instead of the authors' own analysis. The table shows tens of thousands of clones, with roughly 17% occurring only once. No treatment had been given to any patient before thyroid surgery. Points from the study as a whole: Benign nodules reportedly had significantly lower TCR beta diversity than malignant thyroid tumors in blood and tumor.

CDR1 is DFQATT and CDR2 is SNEGSKA in the germline V gene (reference sequence). Trimming removed 1 base from V and 3 bases from J, with 7 bases in between. This CDR3 has 12 amino acids. The sequence was collected from a female donor with papillary thyroid cancer or a benign thyroid nodule (not recorded which). Some clones in this sample may be carry-over from other donors' samples. Sequences were obtained from blood. V is TRBV20-1 and J is TRBJ2-7; D is undetermined. This CDR3 is CSARVGDYEQYF. Written as DNA, the CDR3 is TGCAGTGCTAGAGTAGGAGACTACGAGCAGTACTTC.